This TCR beta chain was profiled in a study of post-analysis software for immune sequencing data. Study conclusions and caveats: Roughly five TRBV segments were significantly more frequent in patients than in controls. TRBV5-6, TRBV5-1 and TRBV20-1 were among these segments. F-measure co-clustering was strong for batch-matched samples. People with multiple sclerosis had a significantly lower normalized Chao1 diversity than controls did.

A word on this clonotype: The antigen is undetermined.

Every TCR beta cDNA library bore unique molecular identifiers. T cells numbering about 0.9 to 11 million yielded cDNA molecules that totaled about 500,000. MiXCR was run by TCRdb on the PCR reads, yielding one entry per CDR3 protein. The table includes about 540,000 distinct CDR3 sequences, under 40% detected once. Germline-derived CDR1 and CDR2 are MNHEY and SMNVEV (reference sequence). Deletions cut 6 bases from V and 0 bases from J, with 12 bases between. This CDR3 contains 15 residues. This receptor was taken from a girl aged 2-17 years with multiple sclerosis. Sequenced: blood. This chain uses TRBV27 with TRBJ2-1; D gene unclear. As DNA, the CDR3 is TGTGCCAGCAGCCCCACCGGATACTCCTACAATGAGCAGTTCTTC. Translating it yields CASSPTGYSYNEQFF.